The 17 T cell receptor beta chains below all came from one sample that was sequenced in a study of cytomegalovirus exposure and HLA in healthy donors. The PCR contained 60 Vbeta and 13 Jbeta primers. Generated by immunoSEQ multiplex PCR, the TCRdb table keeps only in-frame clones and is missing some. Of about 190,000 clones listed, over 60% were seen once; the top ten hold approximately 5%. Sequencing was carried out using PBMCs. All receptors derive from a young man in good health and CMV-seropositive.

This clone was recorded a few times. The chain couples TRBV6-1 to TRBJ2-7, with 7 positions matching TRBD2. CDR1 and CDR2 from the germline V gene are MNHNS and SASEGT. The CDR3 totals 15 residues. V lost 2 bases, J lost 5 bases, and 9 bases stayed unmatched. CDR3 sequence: CASSERREAYHEQYF. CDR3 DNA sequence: TGTGCCAGCAGTGAACGACGGGAGGCCTACCACGAGCAGTACTTC.

Here the CDR3 reads CASHRQGAGDTQYF. Here the CDR3 DNA reads TGTGCCAGCCACAGACAGGGGGCAGGAGATACGCAGTATTTT. This chain connects TRBV18 to TRBJ2-3; TRBD1 matches 10 bases. The germline gives CDR1 KGHSH, CDR2 LQKENI. The CDR3 has 14 amino acids. The trim removed 8 bases at V and 5 bases at J, leaving 7 bases unmatched.

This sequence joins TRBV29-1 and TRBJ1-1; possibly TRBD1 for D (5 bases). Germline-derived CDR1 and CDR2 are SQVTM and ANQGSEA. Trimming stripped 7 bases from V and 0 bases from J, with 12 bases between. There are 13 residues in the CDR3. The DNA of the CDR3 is TGCAGCGCCGCGACAGATATGAACACTGAAGCTTTCTTT. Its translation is CSAATDMNTEAFF.

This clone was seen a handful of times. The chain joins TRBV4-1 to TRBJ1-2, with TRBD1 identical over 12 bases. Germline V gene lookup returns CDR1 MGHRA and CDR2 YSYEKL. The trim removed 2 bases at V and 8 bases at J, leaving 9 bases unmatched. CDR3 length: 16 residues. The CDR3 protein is CASSQPRDRGHRGYTF. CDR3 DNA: TGCGCCAGCAGCCAACCTCGGGACAGGGGGCATAGGGGCTACACCTTC.

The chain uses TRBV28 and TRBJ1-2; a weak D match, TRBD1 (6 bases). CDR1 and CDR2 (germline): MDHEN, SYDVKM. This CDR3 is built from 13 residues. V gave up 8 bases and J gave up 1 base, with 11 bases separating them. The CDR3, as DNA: TGTGCCAGCCAGGGGTTGGTTAACTATGGCTACACCTTC. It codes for CASQGLVNYGYTF.

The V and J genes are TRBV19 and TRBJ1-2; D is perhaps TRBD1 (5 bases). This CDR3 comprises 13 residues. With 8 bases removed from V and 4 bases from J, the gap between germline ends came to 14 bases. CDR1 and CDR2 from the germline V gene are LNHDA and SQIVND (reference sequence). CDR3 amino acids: CASEPGGSYGYTF. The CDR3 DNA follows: TGTGCCAGTGAACCGGGGGGATCCTATGGCTACACCTTC.

The CDR3 spells CASSTRTNEKLFF. CDR3 DNA sequence: TGTGCCAGTAGTACCAGAACTAATGAAAAACTGTTTTTT. This chain connects TRBV19 to TRBJ1-4; no clear D. The germline gives CDR1 LNHDA, CDR2 SQIVND (reference sequence). The CDR3 runs to 13 residues. V was trimmed by 4 bases and J by 1 base, leaving 4 bases between them.

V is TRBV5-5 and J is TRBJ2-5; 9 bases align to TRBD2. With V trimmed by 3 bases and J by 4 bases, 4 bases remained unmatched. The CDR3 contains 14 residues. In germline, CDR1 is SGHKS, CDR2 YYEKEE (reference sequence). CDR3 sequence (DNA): TGTGCCAGCAGCTCGGGACTAGCTCCAGAGACCCAGTACTTC. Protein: CASSSGLAPETQYF.

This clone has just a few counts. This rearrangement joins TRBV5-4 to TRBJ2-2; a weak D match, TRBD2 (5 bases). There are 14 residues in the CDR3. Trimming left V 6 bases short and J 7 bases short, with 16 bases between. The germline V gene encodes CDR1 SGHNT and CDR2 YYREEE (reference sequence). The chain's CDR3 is CASTVGEKGGELFF. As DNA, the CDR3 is TGTGCCAGCACTGTGGGAGAGAAAGGCGGGGAGCTGTTTTTT.

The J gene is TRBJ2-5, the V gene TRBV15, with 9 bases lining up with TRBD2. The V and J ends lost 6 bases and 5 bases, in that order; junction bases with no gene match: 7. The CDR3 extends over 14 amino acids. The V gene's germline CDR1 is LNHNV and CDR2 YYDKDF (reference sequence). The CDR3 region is CATSNSGSSETQYF. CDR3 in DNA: TGTGCCACCAGTAATAGCGGGAGCTCGGAGACCCAGTACTTC.

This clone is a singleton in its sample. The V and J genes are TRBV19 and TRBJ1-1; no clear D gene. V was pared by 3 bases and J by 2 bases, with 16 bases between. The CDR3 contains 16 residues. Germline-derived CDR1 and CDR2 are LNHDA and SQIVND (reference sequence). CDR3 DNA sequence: TGTGCCAGTAGTATGGACCCGGGAGGAATAAACACTGAAGCTTTCTTT. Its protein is CASSMDPGGINTEAFF.

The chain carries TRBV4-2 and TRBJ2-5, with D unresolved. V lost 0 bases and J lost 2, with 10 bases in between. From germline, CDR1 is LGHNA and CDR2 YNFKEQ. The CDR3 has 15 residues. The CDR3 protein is CASSQEWQDQETQYF. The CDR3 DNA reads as TGTGCCAGCAGCCAAGAGTGGCAAGATCAAGAGACCCAGTACTTC.

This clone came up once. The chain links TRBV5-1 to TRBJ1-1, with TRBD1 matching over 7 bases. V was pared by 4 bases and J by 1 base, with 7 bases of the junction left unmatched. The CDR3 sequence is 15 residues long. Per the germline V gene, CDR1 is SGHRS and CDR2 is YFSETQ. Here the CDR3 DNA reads TGCGCCAGCAGCCCCCAGGGGGTCCCGAACACTGAAGCTTTCTTT. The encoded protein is CASSPQGVPNTEAFF.

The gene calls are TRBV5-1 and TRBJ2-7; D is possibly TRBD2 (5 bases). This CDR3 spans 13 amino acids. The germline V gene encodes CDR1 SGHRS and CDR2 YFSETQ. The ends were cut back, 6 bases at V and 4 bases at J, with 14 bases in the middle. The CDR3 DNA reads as TGCGCCAGCACCCCTCCGAGGGAGTACGAGCAGTACTTC. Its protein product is CASTPPREYEQYF.

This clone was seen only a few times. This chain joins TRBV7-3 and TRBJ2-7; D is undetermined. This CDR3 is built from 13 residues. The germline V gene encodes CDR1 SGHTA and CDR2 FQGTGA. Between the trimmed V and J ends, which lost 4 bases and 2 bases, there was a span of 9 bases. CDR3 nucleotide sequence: TGTGCCAGCAGCTCCCCGGTTACCTACGAGCAGTACTTC. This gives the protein CASSSPVTYEQYF.

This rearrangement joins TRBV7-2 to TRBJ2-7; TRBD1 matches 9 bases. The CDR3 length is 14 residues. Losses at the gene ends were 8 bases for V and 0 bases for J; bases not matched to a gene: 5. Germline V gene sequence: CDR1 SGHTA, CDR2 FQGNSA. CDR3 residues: CASGPGQGSYEQYF. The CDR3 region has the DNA TGTGCCAGCGGGCCGGGACAGGGCTCCTACGAGCAGTACTTC.

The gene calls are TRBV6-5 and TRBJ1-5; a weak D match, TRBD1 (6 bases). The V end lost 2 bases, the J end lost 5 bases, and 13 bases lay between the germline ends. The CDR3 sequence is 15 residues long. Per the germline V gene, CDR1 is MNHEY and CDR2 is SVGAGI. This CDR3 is CASSYLGARDQPQHF. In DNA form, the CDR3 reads TGTGCCAGCAGTTACCTGGGGGCGCGGGATCAGCCCCAGCATTTT.